This TCR beta chain is from a study of T cell responses to AZD1222 COVID-19 vaccine. Trimming took off 1 base at V and 6 bases at J, with 6 bases between the two ends. CDR3 length: 13 residues. Germline lookup yields CDR1 SGHTA and CDR2 FQGNSA. Data came from immunoSEQ multiplex PCR; TCRdb stores just in-frame clones and leaves some out. This sample yields some 200,000 clones, of which around nine tenths are seen a single time; roughly 27% belongs to the top ten. J is TRBJ1-4 and V is TRBV7-2; TRBD1 might be the D (5 bases). The material was peripheral blood, obtained 28 days after the second AZD1222 dose. This sequence was found in an adult who received the AZD1222 COVID-19 vaccine. CDR3 protein: CASSLVGDEKLFF. Written as DNA, the CDR3 is TGTGCCAGCAGCTTAGTAGGGGATGAAAAACTGTTTTTT.